These T cell receptor beta chains were read from a single sample in a study of spatial heterogeneity in lung cancer. TCRdb independently ran MiXCR on the 5' RACE reads; one entry per CDR3 protein. This sample has approximately 92,000 distinct CDR3 sequences, with 12% found just once. Sequenced material: PBMCs, taken at surgery. These receptors originate from a male donor with early-stage non-small cell lung cancer. The CDR3 runs from the conserved cysteine through the conserved F or W. A D gene is named only where the DNA matches it firmly. Expanded clones are given a class, and other clones once, few, many or no size at all.

TRBV7-9,few,TRBJ1-5,.,TGTGCCAGCAGCCCAACAGGGAATCAGCCCCAGCATTTT,CASSPTGNQPQHF
TRBV6-5,.,TRBJ2-5,.,TGTGCCAGCAGCCACTCGACGCCGGAAGAGACCCAGTACTTC,CASSHSTPEETQYF
TRBV3-1,few,TRBJ1-3,.,TGTGCCAGCAGCCAAGATTATCGGGGTTCAGGAAACACCATATATTTT,CASSQDYRGSGNTIYF
TRBV7-2,.,TRBJ2-7,.,TGTGCCAGCAGCTTAGGGGCGGGTACTCATTACGAGCAGTACTTC,CASSLGAGTHYEQYF
TRBV5-1,.,TRBJ2-3,.,TGCGCCAGCAGCTTGGATTCACTCGACTTAGATACGCAGTATTTT,CASSLDSLDLDTQYF
TRBV20-1,many,TRBJ2-7,.,TGCAGTGCTAGAGATCCCCTGAGGGATAGCTCCTACGAGCAGTACTTC,CSARDPLRDSSYEQYF
TRBV29-1,few,TRBJ2-1,TRBD2,TGCAGCGTTGTCGGACTAGCGGTTGAGCAGTTCTTC,CSVVGLAVEQFF
TRBV5-5,many,TRBJ1-1,.,TGTGCCAGCAGCTTGCAGGTCATGAACACTGAAGCTTTCTTT,CASSLQVMNTEAFF
TRBV2,.,TRBJ2-3,TRBD2,TGTGCCAGCTGTCTAGCGGGGGTTGAAGATACGCAGTATTTT,CASCLAGVEDTQYF
TRBV2,.,TRBJ2-1,TRBD1,TGTGCCAGCAGGGGGGACAGCAGCTCCTACAATGAGCAGTTCTTC,CASRGDSSSYNEQFF
TRBV29-1,.,TRBJ1-1,TRBD1,TGCAGCGTTGACACAGGGGTTTGGACTGAAGCTTTCTTT,CSVDTGVWTEAFF
TRBV19,few,TRBJ2-1,TRBD2,TGTGCCAGTAGTATCGCGCCCTATGCTAGCGGGAGCTACAATGAGCAGTTCTTC,CASSIAPYASGSYNEQFF
TRBV12-3/TRBV12-4,few,TRBJ1-1,.,TGTGCCAGCAGTTTAAAGGATCCGATCCCCGATGAAGCTTTCTTT,CASSLKDPIPDEAFF
TRBV7-2,.,TRBJ1-2,.,TGTGCCAGCAGCTTTGACAGTTCAATAGCTAACTATGGCTACACCTTC,CASSFDSSIANYGYTF
TRBV7-9,few,TRBJ2-5,.,TGTGCCAGCAGCCAGGGAGGCAATTTTGGAGAGACCCAGTACTTC,CASSQGGNFGETQYF
TRBV12-3/TRBV12-4,few,TRBJ2-1,.,TGTGCCAGCAGTCCCGGCGGGCTAGAGCAGTTCTTC,CASSPGGLEQFF
TRBV7-8,many,TRBJ2-2,.,TGTGCCAGCAGCTTACAGGGGAAAAGGGGGGAGCTGTTTTTT,CASSLQGKRGELFF
TRBV7-8,.,TRBJ1-2,TRBD1,TGTGCCAGCAGCTTAGGGGGACAGAACTATGGCTACACCTTC,CASSLGGQNYGYTF
TRBV4-3,many,TRBJ2-1,TRBD1,TGCGCCAGCAGCCAAGAAAAGGGACAGTACAATGAGCAGTTCTTC,CASSQEKGQYNEQFF
TRBV7-2,many,TRBJ1-2,.,TGTGCCAGCAGCTCCCCCGGCGCCTCCTATGGCTACACCTTC,CASSSPGASYGYTF
TRBV6-1,.,TRBJ1-5,TRBD1,TGTGCCAGCGGTCCACAGGGGGGGAATCAGCCCCAGCATTTT,CASGPQGGNQPQHF
TRBV27,.,TRBJ1-1,.,TGTGCCAGCAGTTTATACGGCAGGGGTGACACTGAAGCTTTCTTT,CASSLYGRGDTEAFF
TRBV30,many,TRBJ2-4,TRBD2,TGTGCCTGGAGCGGGACTAGCGGTAAAAACATTCAGTACTTC,CAWSGTSGKNIQYF
TRBV7-9,many,TRBJ2-5,TRBD2,TGTGCCAGCAGCTTTCCCCTAGCGGGCGAGACCCAGTACTTC,CASSFPLAGETQYF
TRBV28,few,TRBJ2-2,TRBD2,TGTGCCAGCAGTTTGGGGGGGATCGCGAACACCGGGGAGCTGTTTTTT,CASSLGGIANTGELFF
TRBV7-2,many,TRBJ1-6,.,TGTGCCAGCAGCTTAGGGGGGATCCGTACCCTCCACTTT,CASSLGGIRTLHF
TRBV11-2,few,TRBJ2-1,TRBD2,TGTGCCAGCAGCTTACGGGGGGATGCCTACAATGAGCAGTTCTTC,CASSLRGDAYNEQFF
TRBV20-1,.,TRBJ1-2,.,TGCAGTGCTAGAGACCACAGTACTAACTATGGCTACACCTTC,CSARDHSTNYGYTF
TRBV18,few,TRBJ1-5,.,TGTGCCAGCTCGGGGATCAATCAGCCCCAGCATTTT,CASSGINQPQHF
TRBV29-1,few,TRBJ1-1,TRBD1,TGCAGCGTTGGGAGGGCTCCACAGGGGACTGAAGCTTTCTTT,CSVGRAPQGTEAFF
TRBV20-1,.,TRBJ2-5,.,TGCAGTACTATACTCTCAGTGTTTCAAGAGACCCAGTACTTC,CSTILSVFQETQYF
TRBV28,.,TRBJ2-4,.,TGTGCCAGCAGTTTATTGGAGGGGGGCAAAAACATTCAGTACTTC,CASSLLEGGKNIQYF
TRBV5-6,.,TRBJ1-2,TRBD1,TGTGCCAGCAGCAAAACCGGGACAGCTTTGCTATATGGCTACACCTTC,CASSKTGTALLYGYTF
TRBV3-1,few,TRBJ1-2,TRBD1,TGTGCCAGCAGCCGACTTACAGGGGTTGACTATGGCTACACCTTC,CASSRLTGVDYGYTF
TRBV10-2,.,TRBJ2-3,.,TGCGCCAGCAGTGACCCTATGCAGGGGAGCACAGATACGCAGTATTTT,CASSDPMQGSTDTQYF
TRBV5-1,.,TRBJ2-4,.,TGCGCCAGCAGCTTGGATGAGGGGAGGGCCAAAAACATTCAGTACTTC,CASSLDEGRAKNIQYF
TRBV6-5,many,TRBJ2-6,.,TGTGCCAGCAGGCTTTACGGGGCCAACGTCCTGACTTTC,CASRLYGANVLTF
TRBV5-6,.,TRBJ2-4,TRBD1,TGTGCCAGCAGCGGGGACCGGGACAGGGTCCTGTGGGGGGCCAAAAACATTCAGTACTTC,CASSGDRDRVLWGAKNIQYF
TRBV24-1,few,TRBJ2-5,.,TGTGCCACCAGTGTGGAGGGATTGGAGACCCAGTACTTC,CATSVEGLETQYF
TRBV7-2,.,TRBJ2-1,TRBD1,TGTGCCAGCACCCTTATGGGGGCAGGGGGTAACAATGAGCAGTTCTTC,CASTLMGAGGNNEQFF
TRBV5-1,.,TRBJ1-1,.,TGCGCCAGCAGCTTGGAGGGACCCAGGAGCACTGAAGCTTTCTTT,CASSLEGPRSTEAFF
TRBV7-2,few,TRBJ2-5,.,TGTGCCAGCAGCTCCGGACTGACTGCGGAGACCCAGTACTTC,CASSSGLTAETQYF
TRBV5-1,.,TRBJ2-7,TRBD2,TGCGCCAGCAGCTTGGCGACCGGGAGGGTCCACGAGCAGTACTTC,CASSLATGRVHEQYF
TRBV7-2,few,TRBJ2-5,TRBD2,TGTGCCAGCAGCCCTGAGCGGCTAGCGGGAGGAGAGACCCAGTACTTC,CASSPERLAGGETQYF
TRBV28,few,TRBJ2-5,TRBD1,TGTGCCAGCAGTACCCAAAAGAGCAGGGGGTTGTGGACCCAGTACTTC,CASSTQKSRGLWTQYF
TRBV5-1,.,TRBJ2-2,.,TGCGCCAGCAGCTTGGTTCAGGGCGACTACACCGGGGAGCTGTTTTTT,CASSLVQGDYTGELFF
TRBV12-3/TRBV12-4,.,TRBJ2-7,.,TGTGCCAGCAGTTTGATCCGGGACTCCCCAATCTACGAGCAGTACTTC,CASSLIRDSPIYEQYF
TRBV12-3/TRBV12-4,.,TRBJ1-6,.,TGTGCCAGCAGGGGGAGGAATTCACCCCTCCACTTT,CASRGRNSPLHF
TRBV29-1,many,TRBJ2-3,.,TGCAGCGTTGGGGGACTGGATCAAACAGATACGCAGTATTTT,CSVGGLDQTDTQYF
TRBV29-1,many,TRBJ2-7,TRBD1,TGCAGCGTTTCAGGGACAGTGAGTTACTACGAGCAGTACTTC,CSVSGTVSYYEQYF
TRBV7-3,.,TRBJ2-1,TRBD2,TGTGCCAGCAGCCGGGGGGGAGCCTACAATGAGCAGTTCTTC,CASSRGGAYNEQFF